This TCR beta chain was found in a study of OX40 agonist ivuxolimab in advanced cancers. Background on the study: While on treatment, patients had intravenous ivuxolimab at 0.01 to 10 mg/kg every 2 weeks. Hepatocellular carcinoma, melanoma, renal cell or head and neck cancer was diagnosed in the dose-escalation patients.

Overall study results and limits: Low normalized clonal expansion also occurred in some nonresponding patients. Within 6 weeks, CD4+ and CD8+ blood T cells expanded clonally at 0.1 to 3.0 mg/kg.

The data were produced by immunoSEQ multiplex PCR, yet TCRdb's version contains in-frame clones alone and is incomplete. The repertoire holds 55,000 to 70,000 clones, with about four fifths as singletons. With regard to this clone: The antigen remains undetermined. Relative to the germline gene, one junction end is altered; a read error may explain this. This specimen includes other DNA sequences encoding the same CDR3.

Germline V gene sequence: CDR1 WNHNN, CDR2 SYGVQD (reference sequence). The CDR3 runs to 13 residues. The chain employs TRBV10-1 and TRBJ2-3; 7 bases fit TRBD2. Sequences were derived from CD4+ or CD8+ T cells sorted from blood, sampled in a trial of the OX40 agonist ivuxolimab. The TCR comes from an adult with an advanced solid tumor such as melanoma, head and neck, liver or kidney cancer. The CDR3: CASSGAGEGTQYF. The CDR3 coding sequence is TGTGCCAGCAGCGGCGCGGGAGAGGGTACGCAGTATTTT.